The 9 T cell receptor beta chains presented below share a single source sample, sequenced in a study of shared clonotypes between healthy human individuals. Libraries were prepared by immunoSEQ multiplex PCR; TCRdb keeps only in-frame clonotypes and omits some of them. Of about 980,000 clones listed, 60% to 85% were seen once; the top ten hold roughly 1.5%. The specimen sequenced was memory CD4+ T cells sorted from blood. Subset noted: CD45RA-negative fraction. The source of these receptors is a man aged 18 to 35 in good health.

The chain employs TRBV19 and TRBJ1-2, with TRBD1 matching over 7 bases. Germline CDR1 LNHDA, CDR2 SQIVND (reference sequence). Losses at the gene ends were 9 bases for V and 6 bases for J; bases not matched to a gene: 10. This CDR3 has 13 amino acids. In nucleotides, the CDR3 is TGTGCCAGCCGTGACAGGGAAAAGGATGGCTACACCTTC. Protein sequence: CASRDREKDGYTF.

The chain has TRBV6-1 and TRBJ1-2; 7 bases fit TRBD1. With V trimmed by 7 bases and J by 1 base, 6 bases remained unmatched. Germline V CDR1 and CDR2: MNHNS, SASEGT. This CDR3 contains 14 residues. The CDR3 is CASIRGDFNYGYTF. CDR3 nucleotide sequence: TGTGCCAGCATCAGGGGGGACTTTAACTATGGCTACACCTTC.

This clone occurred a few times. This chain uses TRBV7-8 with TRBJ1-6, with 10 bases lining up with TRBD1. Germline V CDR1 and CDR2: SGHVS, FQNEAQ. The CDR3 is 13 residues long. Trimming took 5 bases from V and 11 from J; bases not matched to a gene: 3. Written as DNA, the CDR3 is TGTGCCAGCAGCGTGGACAGGGGGACACCCCTCCACTTT. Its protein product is CASSVDRGTPLHF.

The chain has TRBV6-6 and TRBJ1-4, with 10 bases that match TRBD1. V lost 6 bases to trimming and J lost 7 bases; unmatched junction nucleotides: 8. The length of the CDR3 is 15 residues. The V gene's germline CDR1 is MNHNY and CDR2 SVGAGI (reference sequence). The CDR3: CASSQRQGAGEKLFF. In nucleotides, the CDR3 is TGTGCCAGCAGCCAACGACAGGGGGCTGGTGAAAAACTGTTTTTT.

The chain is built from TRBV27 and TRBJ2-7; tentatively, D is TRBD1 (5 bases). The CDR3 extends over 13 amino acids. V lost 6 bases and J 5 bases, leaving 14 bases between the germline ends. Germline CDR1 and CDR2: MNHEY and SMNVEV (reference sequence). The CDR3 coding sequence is TGTGCCAGCAGATCCAGGGCTGGGGACGAGCAGTACTTC. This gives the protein CASRSRAGDEQYF.

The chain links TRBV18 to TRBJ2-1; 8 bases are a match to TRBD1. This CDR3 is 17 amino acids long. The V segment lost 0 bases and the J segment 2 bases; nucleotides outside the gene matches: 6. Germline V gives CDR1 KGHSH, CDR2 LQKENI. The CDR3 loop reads CASSPPNSGQAYNEQFF. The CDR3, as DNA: TGTGCCAGCTCACCACCCAATTCGGGACAGGCCTACAATGAGCAGTTCTTC.

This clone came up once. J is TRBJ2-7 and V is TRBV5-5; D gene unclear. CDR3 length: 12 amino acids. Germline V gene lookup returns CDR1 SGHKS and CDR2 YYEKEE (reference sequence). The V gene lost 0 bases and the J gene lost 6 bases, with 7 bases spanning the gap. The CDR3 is CASSLELGEQYF. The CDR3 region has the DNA TGTGCCAGCAGCTTGGAGCTTGGCGAGCAGTACTTC.

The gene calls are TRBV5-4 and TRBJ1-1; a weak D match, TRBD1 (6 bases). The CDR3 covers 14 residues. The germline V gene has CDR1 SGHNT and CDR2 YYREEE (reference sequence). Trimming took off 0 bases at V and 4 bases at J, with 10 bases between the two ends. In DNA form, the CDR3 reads TGTGCCAGCAGCTTGGAGTGGGGGGCCACTGAAGCTTTCTTT. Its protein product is CASSLEWGATEAFF.

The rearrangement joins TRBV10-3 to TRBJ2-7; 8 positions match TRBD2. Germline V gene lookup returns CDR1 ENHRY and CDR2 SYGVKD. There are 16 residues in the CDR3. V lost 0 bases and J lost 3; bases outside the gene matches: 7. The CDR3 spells CAISESIAGNIYEQYF. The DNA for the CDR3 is TGTGCCATCAGTGAGTCGATAGCGGGGAATATCTACGAGCAGTACTTC.